The rows below give T cell receptor beta chains drawn from one sample of a study of radiotherapy plus CTLA-4 blockade in lung cancer. Generated by immunoSEQ multiplex PCR, the TCRdb table keeps only in-frame clones and is missing some. The table lists about 70,000 clones, 70% to 80% of them singletons. Sequenced material: peripheral blood, taken from a patient treated with radiotherapy plus ipilimumab. These TCRs come from a human donor with non-small cell lung cancer whose response to radiotherapy plus ipilimumab could not be evaluated. Some clones in this sample may be carry-over from other donors' samples. Both conserved end residues are part of each CDR3. Fields, in order: clone size, V gene, J gene, D gene, CDR3 length, CDR3 protein, CDR3 DNA. A D gene is named only where the DNA matches it firmly. Some rows have no size entry. The others give once, few or many, or a class for an expanded clone.

>NA|TRBV5-1|TRBJ2-1|TRBD1|15
CASSVRQGPLGEQFF
TGCGCCAGCAGCGTACGACAGGGGCCCTTGGGTGAGCAGTTCTTC
>NA|TRBV4-1|TRBJ1-5|NA|14
CASSQAGIDQPQHF
TGCGCCAGCAGCCAGGCAGGAATCGATCAGCCCCAGCATTTT
>NA|TRBV29-1|TRBJ2-7|NA|12
CSVGLGGYEQYF
TGCAGCGTGGGGCTAGGAGGGTACGAGCAGTACTTC
>NA|TRBV7-2|TRBJ1-2|TRBD1|16
CASSQTPGQGAGGYTF
TGTGCCAGCAGCCAAACCCCTGGACAGGGGGCAGGTGGCTACACCTTC
>NA|TRBV10-3|TRBJ2-3|NA|15
CAISASSSSTDTQYF
TGTGCCATCAGTGCCTCGTCCTCTAGCACAGATACGCAGTATTTT
>NA|TRBV5-4|TRBJ1-1|TRBD1|14
CASNLQGMNTEAFF
TGTGCCAGCAACCTACAGGGGATGAACACTGAAGCTTTCTTT
>once|TRBV6-5|TRBJ2-3|TRBD2|15
CASKKAGGPGDTQYF
TGTGCCAGCAAAAAAGCGGGGGGGCCTGGAGATACGCAGTATTTT
>once|TRBV28|TRBJ1-1|TRBD1|14
CASSFLDRGTEAFF
TGTGCCAGCAGTTTCCTGGACAGGGGCACTGAAGCTTTCTTT
>NA|TRBV2|TRBJ1-2|NA|13
CASNTGKRYGYTF
TGTGCCAGCAATACCGGGAAGCGCTATGGCTACACCTTC
>NA|TRBV5-1|TRBJ2-1|NA|16
CASSLDEGVSYNEQFF
TGCGCCAGCAGCTTGGATGAGGGGGTAAGCTACAATGAGCAGTTCTTC
>NA|TRBV4-2|TRBJ2-2|TRBD1|16
CASSQGDRANTGELFF
TGTGCCAGCAGCCAAGGGGACAGGGCGAACACCGGGGAGCTGTTTTTT
>few|TRBV2|TRBJ1-1|NA|14
CASSEPQQGPEAFF
TGTGCCAGCAGTGAACCCCAACAGGGTCCTGAAGCTTTCTTT
>NA|TRBV7-9|TRBJ2-7|TRBD1|15
CASSFSDRGTYEQYF
TGTGCCAGCAGCTTTTCGGACAGGGGGACCTACGAGCAGTACTTC
>NA|TRBV30|TRBJ2-1|TRBD1|14
CASYNRDRGHEQFF
TGTGCCTCCTACAACCGGGACAGGGGACATGAGCAGTTCTTC
>NA|TRBV7-3|TRBJ2-3|TRBD1|16
CASSRNRDRGPDTQYF
TGTGCCAGCAGCCGGAACCGGGACAGGGGGCCAGATACGCAGTATTTT
>NA|TRBV7-8|TRBJ1-5|NA|17
CASSLGFSWAADQPQHF
TGTGCCAGCAGCTTAGGGTTTTCTTGGGCAGCAGATCAGCCCCAGCATTTT
>NA|TRBV30|TRBJ1-6|TRBD1|14
CAWSTGVGGSPLHF
TGTGCCTGGAGTACAGGGGTTGGCGGTTCACCCCTCCACTTT
>NA|TRBV5-1|TRBJ2-2|NA|15
CASSLQDSNTGELFF
TGCGCCAGCAGCTTGCAGGATTCGAACACCGGGGAGCTGTTTTTT
>NA|TRBV4-2|TRBJ1-1|NA|15
CASSQDGQGHTEAFF
TGTGCCAGCAGCCAAGACGGGCAGGGACATACTGAAGCTTTCTTT
>few|TRBV29-1|TRBJ1-1|NA|14
CSVEDSFMNTEAFF
TGCAGCGTTGAGGACAGCTTCATGAACACTGAAGCTTTCTTT
>once|TRBV7-5|TRBJ2-5|NA|16
CARSLGLAGGQETQYF
TGTGCCAGAAGCTTAGGACTAGCGGGGGGCCAAGAGACCCAGTACTTC
>NA|TRBV5-6|TRBJ2-1|TRBD2|18
CASSLAPTSLAGANEQFF
TGTGCCAGCAGCTTGGCCCCTACCTCGCTAGCGGGGGCCAATGAGCAGTTCTTC
>few|TRBV6-6|TRBJ2-7|TRBD2|15
CASRKLAGGAYEQYF
TGTGCCAGCAGGAAACTAGCGGGGGGTGCCTACGAGCAGTACTTC
>large|TRBV7-9|TRBJ2-3|NA|16
CASSLAGGGPTDTQYF
TGTGCCAGCAGCTTAGCTGGGGGGGGCCCCACAGATACGCAGTATTTT
>NA|TRBV9|TRBJ2-3|TRBD2|17
CASSVATLAGGADTQYF
TGTGCCAGCAGCGTAGCAACACTAGCTGGGGGGGCAGATACGCAGTATTTT
>few|TRBV19|TRBJ1-4|NA|16
CASSIPDSAGSGKLFF
TGTGCCAGTAGTATCCCCGACAGTGCTGGGTCGGGAAAACTGTTTTTT
>NA|TRBV2|TRBJ1-4|NA|13
CASSQGSGEKLFF
TGTGCCAGCAGTCAGGGGTCGGGTGAAAAACTGTTTTTT
>NA|TRBV7-2|TRBJ2-5|NA|14
CASSLAGDQETQYF
TGTGCCAGCAGCTTAGCAGGGGACCAAGAGACCCAGTACTTC
>NA|TRBV14|TRBJ2-3|TRBD1|14
CASSLDRVADTQYF
TGTGCCAGCAGCCTCGACAGGGTGGCAGATACGCAGTATTTT
>NA|TRBV7-2|TRBJ1-6|TRBD1|19
CASSLGSQGIFSYNSPLHF
TGTGCCAGCAGCTTAGGCTCACAGGGGATTTTTTCCTATAATTCACCCCTCCACTTT
>NA|TRBV5-1|TRBJ2-1|TRBD2|16
CASSSVAGGRDNEQFF
TGCGCCAGCAGCTCGGTAGCGGGGGGGCGGGACAATGAGCAGTTCTTC
>NA|TRBV5-4|TRBJ1-1|NA|13
CASRLDRHTEAFF
TGTGCCAGCAGACTAGACAGGCACACTGAAGCTTTCTTT
>few|TRBV7-2|TRBJ1-3|NA|16
CASSLEGSYSGNTIYF
TGTGCCAGCAGCCTAGAGGGGTCTTACTCTGGAAACACCATATATTTT
>NA|TRBV11-2|TRBJ1-6|TRBD1|14
CASSSWTGSSPLHF
TGTGCCAGCAGCTCTTGGACAGGGAGTTCACCCCTCCACTTT
>NA|TRBV2|TRBJ2-1|TRBD2|17
CASSRASGRIGYNEQFF
TGTGCCAGCAGTAGGGCTAGCGGTCGGATTGGGTACAATGAGCAGTTCTTC
>NA|TRBV29-1|TRBJ2-7|NA|12
CSVMNDRYEQYF
TGCAGCGTTATGAACGACAGATACGAGCAGTACTTC
>NA|TRBV15|TRBJ2-5|TRBD1|14
CATSRGTGWETQYF
TGTGCCACCAGCAGAGGGACAGGGTGGGAGACCCAGTACTTC